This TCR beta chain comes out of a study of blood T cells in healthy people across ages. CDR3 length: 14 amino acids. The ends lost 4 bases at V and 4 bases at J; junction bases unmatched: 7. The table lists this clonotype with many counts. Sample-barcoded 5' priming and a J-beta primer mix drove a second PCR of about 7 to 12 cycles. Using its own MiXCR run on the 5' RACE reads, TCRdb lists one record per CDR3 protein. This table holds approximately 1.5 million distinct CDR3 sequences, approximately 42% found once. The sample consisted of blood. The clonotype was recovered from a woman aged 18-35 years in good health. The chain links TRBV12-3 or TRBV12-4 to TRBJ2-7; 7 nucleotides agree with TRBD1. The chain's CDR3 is CASSWDSTLYEQYF. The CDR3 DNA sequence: TGTGCCAGCAGTTGGGACAGTACCCTGTACGAGCAGTACTTC.